Described below is a single T cell receptor beta chain sequence and its context. The antigen is not known. The sample has other DNA sequences that encode this CDR3 too. The CDR3 is 17 amino acids. Germline lookup yields CDR1 MDHEN and CDR2 SYDVKM. V lost 2 bases to trimming and J lost 2 bases; unmatched junction nucleotides: 4. This entry is derived from a study of T cells in localized non-small cell lung cancer. Profiling relied on immunoSEQ multiplex PCR, and the TCRdb table lists in-frame clones only, not all of them. Of 65,000 to 90,000 clones in the sample, around three quarters were seen once. Findings and limits, study-wide: Overall survival was longer when the density of T cells in the blood was higher. Uninvolved adjacent lung showed peak T cell clonality, exceeding tumor.

The sequence was obtained from a man between 35 and 75 years old with stage II squamous cell lung carcinoma. The specimen was PBMCs, collected before any cancer treatment. The chain links TRBV28 to TRBJ1-6; 9 nucleotides align to TRBD1. CDR3 DNA sequence: TGTGCCAGCAGTTTACCGGGACAGGGTGCCTATAATTCACCCCTCCACTTT. Residues: CASSLPGQGAYNSPLHF.